These T cell receptor beta chains were read from a single sample in a study of shared clonotypes between healthy human individuals. TCRdb's copy holds only in-frame clones and misses some; the assay was immunoSEQ multiplex PCR. Found here are a few million clones, nearly 97% of them singletons; the top ten hold approximately 0.13%. The sample taken for sequencing was naive CD4+ T cells sorted from blood. These receptors were obtained from a man younger than 35 in good health. CDR3s include the opening cysteine and the closing phenylalanine or tryptophan. Fields, in order: V gene, J gene, D gene, clone size, CDR3 DNA, CDR3 protein. A D gene is named only where the DNA matches it firmly. Not every row has a clone size; where given, it reads once, few, many or a size class.

TRBV9,TRBJ2-1,NA,NA,TGTGCCAGCAGCGTAGGCAGGGCCCCCAACAATGAGCAGTTCTTC,CASSVGRAPNNEQFF
TRBV5-6,TRBJ1-5,NA,NA,TGTGCCAGCAGCCCGCAGGGTTCGGGCAATCAGCCCCAGCATTTT,CASSPQGSGNQPQHF
TRBV5-1,TRBJ1-2,NA,NA,TGCGCCAGCAGACGGGACACCCTTGGGACTAACTATGGCTACACCTTC,CASRRDTLGTNYGYTF
TRBV5-4,TRBJ2-5,NA,NA,TGTGCCAGCAGCTTGTTTGACAGACAAGAGACCCAGTACTTC,CASSLFDRQETQYF
TRBV25-1,TRBJ1-5,NA,NA,TGTGCCAGCAGTGAAGGGGGGCGGCAGCCCCAGCATTTT,CASSEGGRQPQHF
TRBV9,TRBJ2-7,TRBD1,NA,TGTGCCAGCAGCGCTGGGACAGGGAGCTCCTACGAGCAGTACTTC,CASSAGTGSSYEQYF
TRBV5-1,TRBJ2-7,NA,NA,TGCGCCAGCAGCTTGGACAGGGCGGGCTACGAGCAGTACTTC,CASSLDRAGYEQYF
TRBV2,TRBJ1-2,NA,NA,TGTGCCAGCAGCGCCAATAACTATGGCTACACCTTC,CASSANNYGYTF
TRBV7-5,TRBJ1-5,NA,NA,TGTGCCAGAAGCTACAGGGGTGATAGCAATCAGCCCCAGCATTTT,CARSYRGDSNQPQHF
TRBV4-3,TRBJ1-3,NA,once,TGCGCCAGCAGCCAAGAGCAGGGGACTGGAAACACCATATATTTT,CASSQEQGTGNTIYF
TRBV5-1,TRBJ1-2,NA,NA,TGCGCCAGCAGCTTGGGACCGGCCGTCTATGGCTACACCTTC,CASSLGPAVYGYTF
TRBV27,TRBJ2-1,TRBD2,NA,TGTGCCAGCAGTTTGAGAGGTAGCGGGGGGGCAATTTACAATGAGCAGTTCTTC,CASSLRGSGGAIYNEQFF
TRBV5-6,TRBJ1-3,TRBD1,NA,TGTGCCAGCAGCCCAGGTGACAGGGGAAGTGGAAACACCATATATTTT,CASSPGDRGSGNTIYF